The 16 T cell receptor beta chains below all came from one sample that was sequenced in a study of beta chain features in type 1 diabetes. Findings of the study overall: Type 1 diabetes patients had moderately but significantly shorter TCRB CDR3s in all four CD4+ subsets.

These receptors are not linked to any known antigen. The authors reverse transcribed all of the isolated RNA, so sequencing captured expressed TCRB transcripts. The protocol was immunoSEQ multiplex PCR, while the TCRdb copy is restricted to in-frame clones and leaves out a portion. The sample shows about 170,000 clones, 6.5% to 9.5% of them seen only once. The sample consisted of central memory CD4+ T cells from blood. The receptors were gathered from a woman aged 40 to 50 with type 1 diabetes.

There are a few counts of this clone. The V gene is TRBV4-1, the J gene TRBJ2-2, with a weak D call TRBD1 (5 bases). The V gene lost 5 bases and the J gene lost 4 bases, with 17 bases spanning the gap. The CDR3 is 16 amino acids. CDR1 is MGHRA and CDR2 is YSYEKL in the germline V gene. The CDR3 spells CASSGRRVRSTGELFF. The CDR3 DNA is TGCGCCAGCAGCGGGCGCAGGGTACGTAGCACCGGGGAGCTGTTTTTT.

Only a few counts were recorded for this clone. The CDR3 spells CASSLVGLADTDTQYF. The CDR3 DNA follows: TGTGCCAGCAGCTTAGTGGGACTAGCGGACACAGATACGCAGTATTTT. The chain employs TRBV7-2 and TRBJ2-3; 11 positions agree with TRBD2. The V and J ends lost 1 base and 2 bases, in that order; junction bases with no gene match: 2. Germline-derived CDR1 and CDR2 are SGHTA and FQGNSA. This CDR3 is built from 16 residues.

This clone showed up just a few times. The rearrangement joins TRBV7-6 to TRBJ2-5; 7 bases are shared with TRBD2. Looked up from germline, CDR1 is SGHVS and CDR2 is FNYEAQ. The CDR3 length is 14 residues. The trim removed 1 base at V and 4 bases at J, leaving 3 bases unmatched. The CDR3 nucleotides read TGTGCCAGCAGCTTAGTCGGCGGGGGAGAGACCCAGTACTTC. Translating gives CASSLVGGGETQYF.

In its sample, this clone was seen a few times. The gene calls are TRBV18 and TRBJ1-1, with D unclear. This CDR3 spans 14 amino acids. V dropped 0 bases and J dropped 4 bases, with 9 bases sitting between them. Germline V gene data show CDR1 as KGHSH and CDR2 as LQKENI. The CDR3 loop reads CASSPPWSSTEAFF. Here the CDR3 DNA reads TGTGCCAGCTCACCACCATGGAGCAGCACTGAAGCTTTCTTT.

This clone was detected only a few times. This chain uses TRBV4-2 with TRBJ2-3; TRBD1 might be the D (5 bases). This CDR3 region has 13 residues. V was trimmed by 11 bases and J by 1 base, leaving 13 bases between them. Germline CDR1 is LGHNA and CDR2 is YNFKEQ. Here the CDR3 DNA reads TGTGCCGGACATCTCATGCGCACAGATACGCAGTATTTT. Translated: CAGHLMRTDTQYF.

The V gene is TRBV15, the J gene TRBJ2-5, with a tentative D call TRBD2 (7 bases). V lost 5 bases to trimming and J lost 5 bases, with 12 bases between them. This CDR3 contains 13 residues. CDR1 and CDR2 (germline): LNHNV, YYDKDF (reference sequence). The CDR3 is CATSEGGQETQYF. Here the CDR3 DNA reads TGTGCCACCAGCGAGGGGGGGCAGGAGACCCAGTACTTC.

This chain uses TRBV6-5 with TRBJ2-6; no reliable D call. The CDR3 runs 14 residues. The V gene's germline CDR1 is MNHEY and CDR2 SVGAGI. The V end was cut by 6 bases, the J end by 2 bases, with 8 bases between. The CDR3 sequence is CASRPQTGANVLTF. CDR3 bases: TGTGCCAGCAGACCTCAGACTGGGGCCAACGTCCTGACTTTC.

The sample holds a few counts of this clone. The chain recombines TRBV7-9 with TRBJ1-6, with a tentative D call TRBD1 (5 bases). Germline loops: CDR1 SEHNR, CDR2 FQNEAQ (reference sequence). CDR3 size: 14 residues. The germline V and J ends were trimmed by 7 bases and 9 bases, with 16 bases remaining between them. This chain's CDR3 is CASTFDVGGSPLHF. CDR3 sequence (DNA): TGTGCCAGCACCTTCGACGTCGGGGGTTCACCCCTCCACTTT.

This clone was detected a few times. This sequence joins TRBV6-6 and TRBJ1-2; D is uncertain. The CDR3 is 15 amino acids. Trimming took off 8 bases at V and 7 bases at J, with 23 bases between the two ends. The germline gives CDR1 MNHNY, CDR2 SVGAGI (reference sequence). The CDR3 is CASRAGTDASGGYTF. CDR3 bases: TGTGCCAGCCGCGCGGGAACGGACGCGTCTGGTGGCTACACCTTC.

The chain has TRBV5-6 and TRBJ1-2; 7 bases agree with TRBD1. The V and J ends lost 4 bases and 8 bases, in that order; junction bases with no gene match: 8. This CDR3 comprises 13 residues. CDR1 and CDR2 from the germline V gene are SGHDT and YYEEEE. The chain's CDR3 is CASSRQGFKGYTF. CDR3 coding DNA: TGTGCCAGCAGCCGACAGGGTTTTAAGGGCTACACCTTC. Full variable domain (missing parts from reference TRBV5-6 and TRBJ1-2): DAGVTQSPTHLIKTRGQQVTLRCSPKSGHDTVSWYQQALGQGPQFIFQYYEEEERQRGNFPDRFSGHQFPNYSSELNVNALLLGDSALYLCASSRQGFKGYTFGSGTRLTVV.

Only a few counts were recorded for this clone. Other DNA sequences in the sample encode the same CDR3. The V and J genes are TRBV29-1 and TRBJ2-7, with 12 bases aligning to TRBD1. The CDR3 is 14 residues long. Losses at the gene ends were 6 bases for V and 5 bases for J; bases not matched to a gene: 8. From germline, CDR1 is SQVTM and CDR2 ANQGSEA. CDR3 sequence reads: CSVGGGQGADEQYF. DNA for the CDR3: TGCAGCGTGGGGGGGGGACAGGGGGCCGACGAGCAGTACTTC.

The chain employs TRBV9 and TRBJ1-1; tentative D call: TRBD1 (5 bases). This CDR3 spans 15 amino acids. CDR1 is SGDLS and CDR2 is YYNGEE in the germline V gene. V lost 5 bases to trimming and J lost 2 bases, with 16 bases between them. The chain's CDR3 is CASSVKNRRNTEAFF. In DNA, the CDR3 is TGTGCCAGCAGTGTAAAAAACAGGAGAAACACTGAAGCTTTCTTT.

This clone was seen a few times. The chain links TRBV4-1 to TRBJ2-2; unclear D gene. Trimming pared 3 bases from V and 0 bases from J, leaving 11 bases between. Germline CDR1 and CDR2: MGHRA and YSYEKL. The CDR3 sequence is 16 residues long. CDR3 bases: TGCGCCAGCAGCCAGCATATCGCGTCGAACACCGGGGAGCTGTTTTTT. The encoded protein is CASSQHIASNTGELFF.

This clone was detected a few times. V gene TRBV29-1 combines with J gene TRBJ1-1, with a tentative D call TRBD1 (6 bases). CDR1 and CDR2 (germline): SQVTM, ANQGSEA. This CDR3 region has 11 residues. Trimming took off 7 bases at V and 0 bases at J, with 6 bases between the two ends. DNA of the CDR3: TGCAGCGGACAGGTGAACACTGAAGCTTTCTTT. This translates into CSGQVNTEAFF.

This clone was counted only a few times. The chain uses TRBV19 and TRBJ2-1, with 10 bases identical to TRBD2. V was pared by 4 bases and J by 7 bases, with 10 bases of the junction left unmatched. Germline loops: CDR1 LNHDA, CDR2 SQIVND (reference sequence). The CDR3 length is 16 residues. CDR3 sequence reads: CASSTLSGRRLNEQFF. DNA of the CDR3: TGTGCCAGTAGTACCCTTAGCGGGAGGCGACTGAATGAGCAGTTCTTC.

This chain links TRBV7-9 with TRBJ1-2; D possibly corresponds to TRBD1 (5 bases). Germline loops: CDR1 SEHNR, CDR2 FQNEAQ (reference sequence). V was shortened by 1 base and J by 6 bases, with 9 bases between the two germline ends. This CDR3 is built from 13 residues. The CDR3 DNA follows: TGTGCCAGCAGCTTAGAGGGGATCGATGGCTACACCTTC. Protein sequence: CASSLEGIDGYTF.